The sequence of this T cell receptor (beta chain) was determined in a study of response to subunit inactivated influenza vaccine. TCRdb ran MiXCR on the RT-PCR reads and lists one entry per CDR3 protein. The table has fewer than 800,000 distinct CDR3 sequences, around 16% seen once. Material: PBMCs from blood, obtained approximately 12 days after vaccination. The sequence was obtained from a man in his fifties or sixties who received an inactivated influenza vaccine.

CDR3 nucleotide sequence: TGCAGTGCTCACGGGGGCAGTAATTCACCCCTCCACTTT. It yields the protein CSAHGGSNSPLHF. The V gene is TRBV20-1, the J gene TRBJ1-6, with a possible D match to TRBD1 (6 bases). V was clipped by 5 bases and J by 6 bases, with 11 bases between them. CDR1 is DFQATT, CDR2 SNEGSKA, per germline (reference sequence). The CDR3 has 13 residues.